This T cell receptor (beta chain) was documented in a study of blood T cell repertoires in COVID-19. In the study overall: PBMCs, B-cell-depleted T cells, or T cells provided the cDNA or gDNA that made up the material.

This CDR3 has 15 amino acids. With V trimmed by 4 bases and J by 1 base, 6 bases remained unmatched. CDR1 SGDLS and CDR2 YYNGEE come from the germline V gene. In the source study's methods: Estimates of nucleated cell counts were drawn from the amplification of reference gene primers. Measured with immunoSEQ multiplex PCR; TCRdb has only the in-frame clones, and not every one. The V and J calls and clone size come from that table; D and trimming were worked out from the DNA. There are about 270,000 clones in the sample; just under 85% occur only once, and 4.1% lies in the top ten. The sample taken for sequencing was peripheral blood. The rearrangement uses TRBV9 and TRBJ1-1; 8 bases are a match to TRBD1. This TCR came from a woman between 50 and 59 years old with active or convalescent COVID-19. The CDR3 region is CASSPAGTGNTEAFF. DNA for the CDR3: TGTGCCAGCAGCCCGGCGGGGACAGGGAACACTGAAGCTTTCTTT.